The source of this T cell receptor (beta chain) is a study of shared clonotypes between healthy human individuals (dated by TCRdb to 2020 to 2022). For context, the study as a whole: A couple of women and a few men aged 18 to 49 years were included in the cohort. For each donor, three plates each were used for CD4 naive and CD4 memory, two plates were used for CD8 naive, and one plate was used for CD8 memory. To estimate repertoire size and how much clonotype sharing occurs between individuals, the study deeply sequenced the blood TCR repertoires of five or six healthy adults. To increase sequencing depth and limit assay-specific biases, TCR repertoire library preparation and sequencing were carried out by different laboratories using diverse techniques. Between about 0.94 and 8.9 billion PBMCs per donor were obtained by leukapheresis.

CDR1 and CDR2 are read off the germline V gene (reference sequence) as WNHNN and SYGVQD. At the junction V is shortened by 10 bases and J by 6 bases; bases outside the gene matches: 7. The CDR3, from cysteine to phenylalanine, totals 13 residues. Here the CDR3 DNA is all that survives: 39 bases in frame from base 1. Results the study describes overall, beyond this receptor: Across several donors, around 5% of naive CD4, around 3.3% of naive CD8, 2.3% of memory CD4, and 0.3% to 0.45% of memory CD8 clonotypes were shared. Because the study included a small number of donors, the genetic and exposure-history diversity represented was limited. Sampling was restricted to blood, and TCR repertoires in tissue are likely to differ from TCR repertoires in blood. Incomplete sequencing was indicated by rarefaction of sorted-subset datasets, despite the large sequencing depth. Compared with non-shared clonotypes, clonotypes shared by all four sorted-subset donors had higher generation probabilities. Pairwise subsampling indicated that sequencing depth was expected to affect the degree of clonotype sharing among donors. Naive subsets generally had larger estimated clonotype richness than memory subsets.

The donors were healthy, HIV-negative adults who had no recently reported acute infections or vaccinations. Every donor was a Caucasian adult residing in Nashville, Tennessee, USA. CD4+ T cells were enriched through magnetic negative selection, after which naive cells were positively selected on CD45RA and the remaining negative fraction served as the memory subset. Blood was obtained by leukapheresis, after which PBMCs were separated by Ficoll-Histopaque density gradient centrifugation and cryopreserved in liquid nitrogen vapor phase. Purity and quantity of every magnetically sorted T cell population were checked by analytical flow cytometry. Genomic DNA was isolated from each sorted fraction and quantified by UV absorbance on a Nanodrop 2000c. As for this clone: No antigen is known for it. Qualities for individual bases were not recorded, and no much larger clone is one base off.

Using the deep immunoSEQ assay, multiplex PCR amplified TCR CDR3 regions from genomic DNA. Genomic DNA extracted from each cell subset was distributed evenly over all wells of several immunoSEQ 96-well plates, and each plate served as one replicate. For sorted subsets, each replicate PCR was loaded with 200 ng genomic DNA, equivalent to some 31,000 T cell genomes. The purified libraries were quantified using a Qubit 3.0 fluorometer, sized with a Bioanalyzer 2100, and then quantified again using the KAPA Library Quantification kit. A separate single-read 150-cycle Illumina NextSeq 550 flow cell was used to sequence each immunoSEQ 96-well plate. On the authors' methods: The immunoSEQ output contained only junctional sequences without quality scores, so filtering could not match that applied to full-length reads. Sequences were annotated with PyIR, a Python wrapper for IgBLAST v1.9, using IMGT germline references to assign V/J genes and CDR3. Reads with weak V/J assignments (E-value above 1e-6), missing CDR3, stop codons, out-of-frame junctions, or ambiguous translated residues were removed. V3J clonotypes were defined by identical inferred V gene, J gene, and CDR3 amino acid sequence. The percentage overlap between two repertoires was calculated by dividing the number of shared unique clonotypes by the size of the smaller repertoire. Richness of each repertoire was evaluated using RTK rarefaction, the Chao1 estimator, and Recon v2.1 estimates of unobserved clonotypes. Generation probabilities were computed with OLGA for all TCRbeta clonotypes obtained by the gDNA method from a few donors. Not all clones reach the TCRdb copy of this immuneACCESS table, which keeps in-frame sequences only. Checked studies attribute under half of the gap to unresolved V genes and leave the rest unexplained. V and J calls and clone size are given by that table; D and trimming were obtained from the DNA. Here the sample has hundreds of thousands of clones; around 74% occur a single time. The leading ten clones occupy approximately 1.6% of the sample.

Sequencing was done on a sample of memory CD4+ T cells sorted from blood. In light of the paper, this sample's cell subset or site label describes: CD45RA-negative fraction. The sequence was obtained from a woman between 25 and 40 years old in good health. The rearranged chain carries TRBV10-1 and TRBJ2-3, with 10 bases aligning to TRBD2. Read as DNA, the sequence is TGCGCCACCTCTAGCGGGAGTGTTGATACGCAGTATTTT. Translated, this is CATSSGSVDTQYF.